This T cell receptor (beta chain) was captured by sequencing in a study of monozygotic twins with inflammatory bowel disease. Study outcomes and limitations: Since immunosuppressive treatments differed, patient repertoires may have gained added variability.

Per germline, CDR1 LGHDT and CDR2 YNNKEL (reference sequence). This CDR3 comprises 15 residues. Details on this clonotype: Its antigen is currently unknown.

Across eight separate reactions for each sample, cDNA was made. TCRalpha and TCRbeta cDNA underwent two nested PCRs of around 15 and 10 cycles. For each CDR3 protein, TCRdb gives one entry from its re-call of the 5' RACE reads, without DNA. This table holds around 450,000 distinct CDR3 sequences. The sequencing sample was made of blood. The source is a human donor with ulcerative colitis or Crohn's disease, or a healthy co-twin of an affected twin (not recorded which). The chain carries TRBV3-1 and TRBJ2-4; TCRdb outputs TRBD1, but without DNA this stays unchecked. Here the CDR3 reads CASRGTQLAKNIQYF.